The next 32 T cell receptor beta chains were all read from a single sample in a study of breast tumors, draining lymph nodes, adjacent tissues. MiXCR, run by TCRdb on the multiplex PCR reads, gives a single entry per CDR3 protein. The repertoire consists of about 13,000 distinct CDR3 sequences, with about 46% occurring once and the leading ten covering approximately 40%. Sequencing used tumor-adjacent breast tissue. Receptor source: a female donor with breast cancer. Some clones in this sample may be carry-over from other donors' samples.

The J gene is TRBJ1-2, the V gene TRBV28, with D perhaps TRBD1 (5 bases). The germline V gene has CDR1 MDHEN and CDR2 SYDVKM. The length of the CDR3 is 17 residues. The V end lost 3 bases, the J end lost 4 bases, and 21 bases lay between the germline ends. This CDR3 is CASSLAPIRVQGYGYTF. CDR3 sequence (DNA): TGTGCCAGCAGTTTGGCCCCGATCAGGGTGCAAGGCTATGGCTACACCTTC.

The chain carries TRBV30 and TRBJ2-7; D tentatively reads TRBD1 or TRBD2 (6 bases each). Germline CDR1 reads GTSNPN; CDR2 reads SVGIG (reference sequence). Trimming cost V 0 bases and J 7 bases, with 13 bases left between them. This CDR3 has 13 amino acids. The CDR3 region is CAWSVTGAGEQYF. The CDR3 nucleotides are TGTGCCTGGAGTGTCACGGGGGCTGGGGAGCAGTACTTC.

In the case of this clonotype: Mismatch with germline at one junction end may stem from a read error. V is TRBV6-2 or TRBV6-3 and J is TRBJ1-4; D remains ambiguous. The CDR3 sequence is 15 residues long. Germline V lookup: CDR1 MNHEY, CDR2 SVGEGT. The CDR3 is CASRQWTATNEKLFF. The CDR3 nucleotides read TGTGCCAGCAGGCAGTGGACGGCAACAAATGAAAAACTGTTTTTT.

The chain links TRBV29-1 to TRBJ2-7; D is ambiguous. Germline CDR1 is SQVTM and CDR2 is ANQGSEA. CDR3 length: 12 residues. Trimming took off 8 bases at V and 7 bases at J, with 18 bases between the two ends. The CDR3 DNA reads TGCAGCCACGGACCCTCGGTTACGGAGCAGTACTTC. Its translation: CSHGPSVTEQYF.

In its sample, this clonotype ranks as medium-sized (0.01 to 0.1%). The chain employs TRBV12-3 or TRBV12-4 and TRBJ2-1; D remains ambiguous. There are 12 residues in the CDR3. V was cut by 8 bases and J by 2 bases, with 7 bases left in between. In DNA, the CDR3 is TGTGCCAGCGGCCCTGCCTACAATGAGCAGTTCTTC. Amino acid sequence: CASGPAYNEQFF.

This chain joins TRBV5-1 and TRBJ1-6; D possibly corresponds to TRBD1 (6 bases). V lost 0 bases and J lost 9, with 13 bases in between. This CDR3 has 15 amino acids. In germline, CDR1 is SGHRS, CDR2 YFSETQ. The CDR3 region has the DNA TGCGCCAGCAGCTTGGATCGGGGGGCAGGTTCACCCCTCCACTTT. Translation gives CASSLDRGAGSPLHF.

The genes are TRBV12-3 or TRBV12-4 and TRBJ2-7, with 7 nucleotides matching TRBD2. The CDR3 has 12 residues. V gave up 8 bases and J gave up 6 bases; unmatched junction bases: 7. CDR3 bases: TGTGCCAGCCGGACTCCGGGGGGCGAGCAGTACTTC. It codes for CASRTPGGEQYF.

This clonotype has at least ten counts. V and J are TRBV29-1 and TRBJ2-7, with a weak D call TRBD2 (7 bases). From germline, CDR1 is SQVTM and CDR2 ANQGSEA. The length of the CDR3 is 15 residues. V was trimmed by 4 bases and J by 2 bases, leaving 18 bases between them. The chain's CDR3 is CSVADGGRPPYEQYF. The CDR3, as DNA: TGCAGCGTTGCCGACGGGGGGCGACCCCCCTACGAGCAGTACTTC.

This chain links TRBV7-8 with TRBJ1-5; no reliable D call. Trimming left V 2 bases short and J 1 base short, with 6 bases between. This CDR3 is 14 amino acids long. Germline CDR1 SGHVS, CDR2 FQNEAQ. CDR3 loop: CASSLRESNQPQHF. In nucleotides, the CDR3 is TGTGCCAGCAGCTTACGGGAGAGCAATCAGCCCCAGCATTTT.

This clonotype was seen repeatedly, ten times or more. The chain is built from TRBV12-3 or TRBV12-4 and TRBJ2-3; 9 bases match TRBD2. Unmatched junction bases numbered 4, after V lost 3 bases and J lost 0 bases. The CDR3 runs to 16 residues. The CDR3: CASSLSSGASTDTQYF. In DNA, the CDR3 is TGTGCCAGCAGTTTGTCTAGCGGGGCTAGCACAGATACGCAGTATTTT.

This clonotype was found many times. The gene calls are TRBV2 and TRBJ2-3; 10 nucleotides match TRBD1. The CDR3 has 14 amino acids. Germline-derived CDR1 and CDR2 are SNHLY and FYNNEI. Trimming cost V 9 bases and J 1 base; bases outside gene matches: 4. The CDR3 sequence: CARRDRGGTDTQYF. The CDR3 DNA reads TGTGCCAGGCGGGACAGGGGCGGCACAGATACGCAGTATTTT.

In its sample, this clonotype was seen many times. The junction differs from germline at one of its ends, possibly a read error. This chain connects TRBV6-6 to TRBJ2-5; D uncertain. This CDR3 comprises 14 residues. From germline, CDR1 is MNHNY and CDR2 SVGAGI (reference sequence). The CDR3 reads CASSHSIPQETQYF. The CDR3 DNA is TGTGCCAGCAGTCACTCCATTCCCCAAGAGACCCAGTACTTC.

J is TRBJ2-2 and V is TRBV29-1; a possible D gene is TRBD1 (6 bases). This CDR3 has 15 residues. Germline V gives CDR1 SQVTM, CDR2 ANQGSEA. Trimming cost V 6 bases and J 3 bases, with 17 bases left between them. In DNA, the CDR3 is TGCAGCGTCTATTCCCGGGACACATACACCGGGGAGCTGTTTTTT. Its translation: CSVYSRDTYTGELFF.

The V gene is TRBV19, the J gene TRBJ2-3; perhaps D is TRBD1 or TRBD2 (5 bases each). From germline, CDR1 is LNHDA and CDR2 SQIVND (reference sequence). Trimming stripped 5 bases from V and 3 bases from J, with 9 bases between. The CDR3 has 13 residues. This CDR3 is CASSPGATDTQYF. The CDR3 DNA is TGTGCCAGTAGTCCCGGGGCGACAGATACGCAGTATTTT.

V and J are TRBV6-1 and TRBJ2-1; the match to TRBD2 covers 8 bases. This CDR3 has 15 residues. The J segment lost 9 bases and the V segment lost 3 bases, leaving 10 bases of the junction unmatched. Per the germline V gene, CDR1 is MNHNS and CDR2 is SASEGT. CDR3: CASSEERGYGGEQFF. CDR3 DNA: TGTGCCAGCAGTGAGGAGCGGGGGTACGGGGGTGAGCAGTTCTTC.

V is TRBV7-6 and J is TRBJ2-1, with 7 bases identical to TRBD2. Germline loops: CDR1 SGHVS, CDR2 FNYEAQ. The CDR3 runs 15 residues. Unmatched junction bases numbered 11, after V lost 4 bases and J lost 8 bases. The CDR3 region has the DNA TGTGCCAGCAGCTCCAAGTGGGGGGGTGTCGATGAGCAGTTCTTC. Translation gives CASSSKWGGVDEQFF.

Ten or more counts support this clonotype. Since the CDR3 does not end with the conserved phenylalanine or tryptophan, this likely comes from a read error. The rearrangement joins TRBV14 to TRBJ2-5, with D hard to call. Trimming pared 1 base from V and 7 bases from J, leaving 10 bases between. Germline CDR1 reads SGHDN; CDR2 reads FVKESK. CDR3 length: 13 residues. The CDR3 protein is CASSQGLGRTQYS. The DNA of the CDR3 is TGTGCCAGCAGCCAAGGGTTGGGTAGGACCCAGTACTCC.

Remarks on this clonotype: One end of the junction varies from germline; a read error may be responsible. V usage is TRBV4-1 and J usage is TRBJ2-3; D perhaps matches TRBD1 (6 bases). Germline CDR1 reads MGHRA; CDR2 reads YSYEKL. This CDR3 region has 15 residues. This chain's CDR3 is CVSSRSGTLADTQYF. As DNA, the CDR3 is TGCGTCAGCAGTCGCTCCGGGACACTTGCAGATACGCAGTATTTT.

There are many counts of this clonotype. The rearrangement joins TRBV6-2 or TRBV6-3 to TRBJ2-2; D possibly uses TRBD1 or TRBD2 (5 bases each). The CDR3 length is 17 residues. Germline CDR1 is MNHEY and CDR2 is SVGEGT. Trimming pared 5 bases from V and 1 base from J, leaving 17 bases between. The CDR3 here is CASSHNAGTLNTGELFF. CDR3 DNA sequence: TGTGCCAGCAGTCACAACGCCGGGACCCTGAACACCGGGGAGCTGTTTTTT.

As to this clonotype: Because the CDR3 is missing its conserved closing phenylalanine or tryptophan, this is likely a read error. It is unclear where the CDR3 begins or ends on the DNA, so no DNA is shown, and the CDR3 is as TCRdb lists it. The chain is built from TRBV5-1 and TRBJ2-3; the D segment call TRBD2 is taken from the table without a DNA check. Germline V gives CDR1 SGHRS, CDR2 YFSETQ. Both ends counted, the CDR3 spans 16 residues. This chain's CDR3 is CASSEGPGSGRPPPIN.

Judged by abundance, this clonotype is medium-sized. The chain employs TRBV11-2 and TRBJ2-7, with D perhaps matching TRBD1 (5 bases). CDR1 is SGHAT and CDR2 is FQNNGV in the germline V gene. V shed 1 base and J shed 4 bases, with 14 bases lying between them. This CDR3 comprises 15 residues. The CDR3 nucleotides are TGTGCCAGCAGCTTAGGCGTGTCCTCAGGGTACGAGCAGTACTTC. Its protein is CASSLGVSSGYEQYF.

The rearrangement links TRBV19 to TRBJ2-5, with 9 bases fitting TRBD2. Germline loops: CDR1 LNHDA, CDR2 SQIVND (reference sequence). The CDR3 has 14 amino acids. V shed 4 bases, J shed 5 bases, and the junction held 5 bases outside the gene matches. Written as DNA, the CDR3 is TGTGCCAGTAGTAGCGGGGGGGCTTTGGAGACCCAGTACTTC. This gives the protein CASSSGGALETQYF.

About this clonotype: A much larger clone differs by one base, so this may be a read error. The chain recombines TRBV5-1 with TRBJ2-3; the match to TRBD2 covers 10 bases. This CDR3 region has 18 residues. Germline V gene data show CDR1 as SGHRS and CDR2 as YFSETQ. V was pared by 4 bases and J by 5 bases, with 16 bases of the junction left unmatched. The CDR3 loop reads CASSRLAGAGYVRDTQYF. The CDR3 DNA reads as TGCGCCAGCAGCAGGCTAGCGGGAGCGGGGTATGTAAGAGATACGCAGTATTTT.

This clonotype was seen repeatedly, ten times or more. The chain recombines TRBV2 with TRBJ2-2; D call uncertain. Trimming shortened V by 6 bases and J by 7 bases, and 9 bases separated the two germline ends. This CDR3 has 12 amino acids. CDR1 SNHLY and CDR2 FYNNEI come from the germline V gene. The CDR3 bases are TGTGCCAGCAGGCTCGCGCTCGGGGAGCTGTTTTTT. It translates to CASRLALGELFF.

The CDR3 DNA follows: TGTGCCAGCAGCTTAACGGGACGGAGCCTCTACGAGCAGTACTTC. Translated: CASSLTGRSLYEQYF. The V gene is TRBV7-3, the J gene TRBJ2-7; D may correspond to TRBD1 or TRBD2 (5 bases each). The CDR3 sequence is 15 residues long. The ends were cut back, 0 bases at V and 3 bases at J, with 12 bases in the middle. CDR1 is SGHTA, CDR2 FQGTGA, per germline.

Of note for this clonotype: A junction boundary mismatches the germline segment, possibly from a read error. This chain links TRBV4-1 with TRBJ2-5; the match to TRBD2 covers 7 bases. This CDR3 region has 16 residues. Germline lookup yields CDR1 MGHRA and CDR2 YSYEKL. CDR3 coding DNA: TGCGCCAGCAGCCAAGAAGGTACTAGCGAACAAGAGACCCGGTACTTC. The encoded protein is CASSQEGTSEQETRYF.

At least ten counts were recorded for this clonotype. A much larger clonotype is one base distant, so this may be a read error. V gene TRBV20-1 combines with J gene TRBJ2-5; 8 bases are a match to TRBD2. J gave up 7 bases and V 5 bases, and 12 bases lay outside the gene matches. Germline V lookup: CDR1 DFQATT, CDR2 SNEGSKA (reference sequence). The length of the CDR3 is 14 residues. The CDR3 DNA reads TGCAGTGCTCGCACAGCGGGAGTGGGAGCGACCCAGTACTTC. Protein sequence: CSARTAGVGATQYF.

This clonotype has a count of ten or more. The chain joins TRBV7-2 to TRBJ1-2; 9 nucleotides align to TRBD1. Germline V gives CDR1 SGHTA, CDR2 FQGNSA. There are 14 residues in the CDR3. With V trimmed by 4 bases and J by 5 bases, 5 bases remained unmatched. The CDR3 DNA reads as TGTGCCAGCAGCTGGGGGGGGACAGGGTATGGCTACACCTTC. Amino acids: CASSWGGTGYGYTF. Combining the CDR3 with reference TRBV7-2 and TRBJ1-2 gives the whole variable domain GAGVSQSPSNKVTEKGKDVELRCDPISGHTALYWYRQSLGQGLEFLIYFQGNSAPDKSGLPSDRFSAERTGGSVSTLTIQRTQQEDSAVYLCASSWGGTGYGYTFGSGTRLTVV.

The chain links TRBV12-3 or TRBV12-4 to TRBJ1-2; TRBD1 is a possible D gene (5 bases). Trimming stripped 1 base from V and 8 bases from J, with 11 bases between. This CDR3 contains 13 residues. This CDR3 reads CASSLEGFRGYTF. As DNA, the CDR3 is TGTGCCAGCAGTTTAGAGGGGTTCCGGGGCTACACCTTC.

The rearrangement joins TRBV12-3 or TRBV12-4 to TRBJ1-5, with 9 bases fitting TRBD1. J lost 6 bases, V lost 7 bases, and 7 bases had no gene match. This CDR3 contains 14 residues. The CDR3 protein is CASTKTGGRQPQHF. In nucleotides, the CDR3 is TGTGCCAGCACCAAGACAGGGGGACGTCAGCCCCAGCATTTT.

CDR3: CASSGGPTYGYTF. For the CDR3, the DNA is TGTGCCAGCAGTGGGGGGCCTACTTATGGCTACACCTTC. The chain links TRBV6-4 to TRBJ1-2, with a possible D match to TRBD1 (6 bases). V lost 4 bases to trimming and J lost 5 bases, with 11 bases between them. The germline gives CDR1 MRHNA, CDR2 SNTAGT. The CDR3 consists of 13 residues.

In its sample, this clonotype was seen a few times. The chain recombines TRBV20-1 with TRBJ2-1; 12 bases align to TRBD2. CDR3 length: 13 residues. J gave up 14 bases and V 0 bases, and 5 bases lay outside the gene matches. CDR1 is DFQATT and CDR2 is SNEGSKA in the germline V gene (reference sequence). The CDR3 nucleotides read TGCAGTGCTAGAGACCTAGCGGGAGGGTGGGAGTTCTTC. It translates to CSARDLAGGWEFF.